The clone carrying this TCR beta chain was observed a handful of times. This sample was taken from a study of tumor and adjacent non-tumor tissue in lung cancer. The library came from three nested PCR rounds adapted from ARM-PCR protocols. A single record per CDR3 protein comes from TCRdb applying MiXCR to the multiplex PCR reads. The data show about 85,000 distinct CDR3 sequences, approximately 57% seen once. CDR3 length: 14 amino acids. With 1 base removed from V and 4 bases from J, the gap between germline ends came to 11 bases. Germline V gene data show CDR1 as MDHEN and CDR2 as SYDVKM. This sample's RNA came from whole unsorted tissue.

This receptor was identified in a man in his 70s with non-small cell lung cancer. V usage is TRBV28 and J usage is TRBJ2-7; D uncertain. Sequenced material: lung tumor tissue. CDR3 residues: CASSLFSLGYEQYF. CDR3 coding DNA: TGTGCCAGCAGTTTATTTTCCCTAGGTTACGAGCAGTACTTC.